This T cell receptor (beta chain) was observed in a study of T cells in Graves' hyperthyroidism and ophthalmopathy. Newly diagnosed patients aged 18 to 65 had hyperthyroidism of under 2 months' duration. This CDR3 region has 10 residues. The V and J ends lost 8 bases and 9 bases, in that order; junction bases with no gene match: 3. Looked up from germline, CDR1 is SEHNR and CDR2 is FQNEAQ (reference sequence). RNA transcripts provided the source from which TCR beta CDR3 regions were amplified. First-round RT-PCR targeting the TCR CDR3 was performed with the HTBI primer set. MiXCR, applied by TCRdb to the multiplex PCR reads, yields one record per CDR3 protein. Of around 720,000 distinct CDR3 sequences listed, approximately 40% are singletons. This clonotype came up once.

V and J are TRBV7-9 and TRBJ1-1, with TRBD1 matching over 7 bases. This TCR derives from a woman between 40 and 50 years old with Graves' hyperthyroidism. The sample consisted of blood. The CDR3 is CASRDSKAFF. As DNA, the CDR3 is TGTGCCAGCCGGGACAGCAAAGCTTTCTTT.